This passage covers 23 T cell receptor beta chains from one sample sequenced in a study of vaccination and CD4 T cells after COVID-19. The antigens of these receptors remain unknown. Described treatment: roughly 10-day PBMC culture with coronavirus spike peptide pools or control peptides (ViraFEST assay). The unexposed donor gave CD4+ T cells before the COVID-19 pandemic (2011-2018). Researchers used the Oncomine TCR Beta short-read assay to sequence DNA from cultured CD4+ T cells. CD4+ T cells were cultured, and genomic DNA was extracted from them. TCRdb fed the PCR reads into MiXCR, producing one record per CDR3 protein. This table holds several thousand distinct CDR3 sequences, roughly 27% found once. Source material: CD4+ T cells from blood, cultured in vitro. The receptors were gathered from a human donor in good health.

This clonotype appeared a few times. This chain connects TRBV20-1 to TRBJ2-1; D remains unclear. The length of the CDR3 is 14 residues. Germline V CDR1 and CDR2: DFQATT, SNEGSKA (reference sequence). Trimming stripped 3 bases from V and 0 bases from J, with 9 bases between. The CDR3 spells CSASNLYSYNEQFF. In nucleotides, the CDR3 is TGCAGTGCTAGTAATCTTTACTCCTACAATGAGCAGTTCTTC.

V and J are TRBV7-9 and TRBJ2-7; TRBD2 matches at 7 bases. From germline, CDR1 is SEHNR and CDR2 FQNEAQ (reference sequence). The V segment lost 1 base and the J segment 6 bases; nucleotides outside the gene matches: 6. The length of the CDR3 is 14 residues. The CDR3 DNA reads as TGTGCCAGCAGCTTAGATCCAGGGAGGGGCGAGCAGTACTTC. Amino acids: CASSLDPGRGEQYF.

The CDR3 DNA reads as TGTGCCTGGAGTGCTTGGGCGGAGACCCAGTACTTC. As protein: CAWSAWAETQYF. The rearrangement uses TRBV30 and TRBJ2-5; D is undetermined. The CDR3 loop spans 12 amino acids. In germline, CDR1 is GTSNPN, CDR2 SVGIG (reference sequence). The germline V and J ends were trimmed by 1 base and 5 bases, with 8 bases remaining between them.

This clonotype was seen more than once but under ten times. The chain couples TRBV6-1 to TRBJ2-1; 8 bases are a match to TRBD1. There are 13 residues in the CDR3. V lost 4 bases to trimming and J lost 7 bases; unmatched junction nucleotides: 3. In germline, CDR1 is MNHNS, CDR2 SASEGT. The CDR3 DNA follows: TGTGCCAGCAGTGTCCGACAGGGGAATGAGCAGTTCTTC. Its translation: CASSVRQGNEQFF.

This clonotype has only a few counts. The gene calls are TRBV2 and TRBJ2-7; D is uncertain. The length of the CDR3 is 14 residues. Trimming shortened V by 3 bases and J by 0 bases, and 9 bases separated the two germline ends. Germline V gene sequence: CDR1 SNHLY, CDR2 FYNNEI. CDR3 protein: CASSEHSLSYEQYF. The CDR3 DNA follows: TGTGCCAGCAGTGAGCACAGCCTCTCCTACGAGCAGTACTTC.

This sequence joins TRBV7-8 and TRBJ1-2, with TRBD1 as a possible D gene (5 bases). The V and J ends lost 8 bases and 0 bases respectively, with 16 bases between them. Germline CDR1 is SGHVS and CDR2 is FQNEAQ. This CDR3 region has 15 residues. Written as DNA, the CDR3 is TGTGCCAGCCACCCAGCGGGGGGAACTAACTATGGCTACACCTTC. It codes for CASHPAGGTNYGYTF.

In its sample, this clonotype was seen a few times. This rearrangement joins TRBV6-4 to TRBJ2-1; a possible D gene is TRBD2 (6 bases). This CDR3 spans 14 amino acids. The V gene lost 8 bases and the J gene lost 6 bases, with 17 bases spanning the gap. Germline-derived CDR1 and CDR2 are MRHNA and SNTAGT. DNA for the CDR3: TGTGCCAGCGCCCTCGTGGAGGGAGGCAATGAGCAGTTCTTC. It translates to CASALVEGGNEQFF.

The chain carries TRBV6-5 and TRBJ2-1; tentatively, D is TRBD2 (6 bases). Trimming took 0 bases from V and 0 from J, leaving 9 bases between them. CDR1 and CDR2 (germline): MNHEY, SVGAGI. This CDR3 contains 16 residues. The chain's CDR3 is CASSYSPSDSYNEQFF. The DNA for the CDR3 is TGTGCCAGCAGTTACTCCCCTAGCGACTCCTACAATGAGCAGTTCTTC.

This clonotype was recorded a few times. The chain has TRBV7-2 and TRBJ1-5; the D is unclear. There are 12 residues in the CDR3. V gave up 2 bases and J gave up 9 bases, with 8 bases separating them. The V gene's germline CDR1 is SGHTA and CDR2 FQGNSA. The CDR3 loop is CASSLQGGPQHF. CDR3 DNA: TGTGCCAGCAGCTTACAAGGAGGGCCCCAGCATTTT.

This clonotype was counted once. The V call is TRBV29-1, the J call TRBJ2-7; 8 bases are shared with TRBD2. The J segment lost 4 bases and the V segment lost 5 bases, leaving 10 bases of the junction unmatched. Germline CDR1 SQVTM, CDR2 ANQGSEA. The CDR3 is 14 amino acids. CDR3 nucleotides: TGCAGCGTTCGAGGGAGAGCGGGAGTGTACGAGCAGTACTTC. This sequence encodes CSVRGRAGVYEQYF.

The V call is TRBV12-3 or TRBV12-4, the J call TRBJ2-7; the D is unclear. Trimming took off 5 bases at V and 3 bases at J, with 8 bases between the two ends. CDR3 length equals 12 residues. The CDR3, as DNA: TGTGCCAGCAGTGAGACCTTCTACGAGCAGTACTTC. Residues: CASSETFYEQYF.

The genes are TRBV7-2 and TRBJ2-7; a possible D gene is TRBD1 (5 bases). The ends were cut back, 5 bases at V and 8 bases at J, with 7 bases in the middle. CDR1 and CDR2 from the germline V gene are SGHTA and FQGNSA. The CDR3 runs to 10 residues. CDR3 residues: CASSGAQQYF. As DNA, the CDR3 is TGTGCCAGCAGCGGGGCCCAGCAGTACTTC. Combining the CDR3 with reference TRBV7-2 and TRBJ2-7 gives the whole variable domain GAGVSQSPSNKVTEKGKDVELRCDPISGHTALYWYRQSLGQGLEFLIYFQGNSAPDKSGLPSDRFSAERTGGSVSTLTIQRTQQEDSAVYLCASSGAQQYFGPGTRLTVT.

CDR3 bases: TGTGCCAGCAGTTTATTTGGAGGGGGGTGGGACAGGGGGAGGCAAGAGACCCAGTACTTC. It is translated as CASSLFGGGWDRGRQETQYF. The J gene is TRBJ2-5, the V gene TRBV28, with 11 positions matching TRBD1. CDR3 length equals 20 residues. V lost 1 base to trimming and J lost 2 bases; unmatched junction nucleotides: 15. Germline V gene sequence: CDR1 MDHEN, CDR2 SYDVKM. The variable domain in full, completed from reference TRBV28 and TRBJ2-5, reads DVKVTQSSRYLVKRTGEKVFLECVQDMDHENMFWYRQDPGLGLRLIYFSYDVKMKEKGDIPEGYSVSREKKERFSLILESASTNQTSMYLCASSLFGGGWDRGRQETQYFGPGTRLLVL.

This clonotype was seen a few times. This chain joins TRBV5-8 and TRBJ2-3; no reliable D call. The ends were cut back, 6 bases at V and 2 bases at J, with 7 bases in the middle. In germline, CDR1 is SGHTS, CDR2 YDEGEE. This CDR3 contains 12 residues. The CDR3 here is CASTPPTDTQYF. The CDR3 DNA reads as TGTGCCAGCACCCCGCCCACAGATACGCAGTATTTT.

As DNA, the CDR3 is TGTGCCACCAGTGATACTACAGGGATCGGTGGCTACACCTTC. This sequence encodes CATSDTTGIGGYTF. The chain joins TRBV24-1 to TRBJ1-2, with D possibly being TRBD1 (6 bases). Trimming left V 3 bases short and J 7 bases short, with 14 bases between. The CDR3 runs 14 residues. Germline V gives CDR1 KGHDR, CDR2 SFDVKD.

J is TRBJ1-5 and V is TRBV19; D is uncertain. Germline assignment: CDR1 LNHDA and CDR2 SQIVND (reference sequence). The CDR3 is made up of 14 amino acids. V shed 3 bases and J shed 2 bases, with 8 bases lying between them. CDR3 region: CASSMGTGNQPQHF. The CDR3 DNA sequence: TGTGCCAGTAGTATGGGCACGGGCAATCAGCCCCAGCATTTT.

The CDR3 is CASSLAGGGEISNQPQHF. DNA of the CDR3: TGTGCCAGCAGCTTAGCGGGGGGAGGGGAAATAAGCAATCAGCCCCAGCATTTT. This chain joins TRBV7-9 and TRBJ1-5, with D perhaps matching TRBD1 (5 bases). The ends were cut back, 0 bases at V and 1 base at J, with 16 bases in the middle. Germline lookup yields CDR1 SEHNR and CDR2 FQNEAQ (reference sequence). The CDR3 is 18 residues long.

The gene calls are TRBV29-1 and TRBJ1-1; a weak D match, TRBD1 (5 bases). Germline CDR1 reads SQVTM; CDR2 reads ANQGSEA. Trimming stripped 2 bases from V and 4 bases from J, with 8 bases between. The CDR3 loop spans 12 amino acids. CDR3 nucleotides: TGCAGCGTTGAACGGGGCACCACTGAAGCTTTCTTT. The encoded protein is CSVERGTTEAFF.

The chain recombines TRBV25-1 with TRBJ2-3; D is perhaps TRBD2 (5 bases). Trimming left V 4 bases short and J 0 bases short, with 20 bases between. The CDR3 covers 18 residues. Germline values: CDR1 MGHDK, CDR2 SYGVNS. DNA of the CDR3: TGTGCCAGCAGTGGTCCCCCGGGGAGTTTTTATAGCACAGATACGCAGTATTTT. Residues: CASSGPPGSFYSTDTQYF. Complete variable domain (other parts from reference TRBV25-1 and TRBJ2-3): EADIYQTPRYLVIGTGKKITLECSQTMGHDKMYWYQQDPGMELHLIHYSYGVNSTEKGDLSSESTVSRIRTEHFPLTLESARPSHTSQYLCASSGPPGSFYSTDTQYFGPGTRLTVL.

The rearrangement links TRBV5-1 to TRBJ2-7; D call uncertain. The CDR3 contains 12 residues. V was shortened by 0 bases and J by 7 bases, with 8 bases between the two germline ends. Germline CDR1 SGHRS, CDR2 YFSETQ. The CDR3 reads CASSLDPLEQYF. CDR3 bases: TGCGCCAGCAGCTTGGACCCTCTTGAGCAGTACTTC. Variable domain in full (rest from reference TRBV5-1 and TRBJ2-7): KAGVTQTPRYLIKTRGQQVTLSCSPISGHRSVSWYQQTPGQGLQFLFEYFSETQRNKGNFPGRFSGRQFSNSRSEMNVSTLELGDSALYLCASSLDPLEQYFGPGTRLTVT.

With respect to this clonotype: This may be a read error, as it is one base from a much larger clone. This sequence joins TRBV20-1 and TRBJ2-1, with D uncertain. Germline CDR1 and CDR2: DFQATT and SNEGSKA (reference sequence). This CDR3 has 14 amino acids. This CDR3 is CSARDLDFYDEQFF. Written as DNA, the CDR3 is TGCAGTGCTAGAGATCTGGATTTCTACGATGAGCAGTTCTTC.

In its sample, this clonotype was seen a few times. CDR3: CASSRRPSQGEAPLHF. In DNA form, the CDR3 reads TGCGCCAGCAGCCGAAGACCGTCACAGGGGGAGGCACCCCTCCACTTT. V is TRBV4-3 and J is TRBJ1-6, with 8 bases matching TRBD1. Losses at the gene ends were 4 bases for V and 11 bases for J; bases not matched to a gene: 13. CDR3 length equals 16 residues. CDR1 LGHNA and CDR2 YSLEER come from the germline V gene.

This clonotype is categorized as medium-sized. This rearrangement joins TRBV6-2 or TRBV6-3 to TRBJ1-5; D not certain. The CDR3 has 14 residues. The V end lost 7 bases, the J end lost 4 bases, and 14 bases lay between the germline ends. CDR1 is MNHEY and CDR2 is SVGEGT in the germline V gene. The CDR3 nucleotides read TGTGCCAGCATCCCTGGTACAGTTAATCAGCCCCAGCATTTT. Protein product: CASIPGTVNQPQHF.